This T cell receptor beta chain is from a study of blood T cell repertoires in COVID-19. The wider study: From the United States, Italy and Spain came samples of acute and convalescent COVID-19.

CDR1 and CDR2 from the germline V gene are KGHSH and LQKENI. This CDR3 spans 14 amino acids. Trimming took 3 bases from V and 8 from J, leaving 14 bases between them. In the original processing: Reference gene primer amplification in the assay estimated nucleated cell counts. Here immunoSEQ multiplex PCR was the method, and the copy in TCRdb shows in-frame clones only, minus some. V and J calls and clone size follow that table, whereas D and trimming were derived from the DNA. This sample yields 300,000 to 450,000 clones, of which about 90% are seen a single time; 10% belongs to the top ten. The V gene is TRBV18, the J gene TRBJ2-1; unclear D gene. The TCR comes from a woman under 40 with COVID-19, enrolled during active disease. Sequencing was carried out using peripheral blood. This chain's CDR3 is CASSPMFRSHEQFF. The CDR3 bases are TGTGCCAGCTCACCGATGTTCAGGTCCCATGAGCAGTTCTTC.